The table lists the clone carrying this T cell receptor beta chain with many counts. Its matching antigen is unknown. V lost 4 bases to trimming and J lost 2 bases; unmatched junction nucleotides: 3. Looked up from germline, CDR1 is SNHLY and CDR2 is FYNNEI. The CDR3 is made up of 15 amino acids. Arm-PCR with iRepertoire HTBI primers amplified the CDR3 regions for these TCR beta libraries. TCRdb called the multiplex PCR reads again in MiXCR, with one record for every CDR3 protein. The profile shows roughly 430,000 distinct CDR3 sequences, about 17% of them singletons. The data originate from a study of regulatory T cells in long-lasting Graves disease. Study conclusions and caveats: TRBV28, TRBJ1-2 and TRBJ2-5 were favored in persistent disease.

As to time point: newly diagnosed GD, antithyroid drugs for less than 3 months. Scientists built the TCR library using RNA that was extracted from PBMCs. The same data also contributed to another study, on T cells in Graves' hyperthyroidism and ophthalmopathy. That work contributes: Hyperthyroidism of Graves' type that showed no ophthalmopathy progression within 18 months was stable. The majority of expanded thyroid clonotypes above 0.001 also appeared in blood.

This clonotype was sampled from a woman aged 25 to 39 with Graves disease. V gene TRBV2 combines with J gene TRBJ2-7, with 12 bases matching TRBD2. The material was peripheral blood mononuclear cells (PBMCs), obtained at new diagnosis, from a patient treated with antithyroid drugs. The CDR3 nucleotides are TGTGCCAGCAGTGTCCCTAGCGGGAGGGCCTACGAGCAGTACTTC. Protein: CASSVPSGRAYEQYF.